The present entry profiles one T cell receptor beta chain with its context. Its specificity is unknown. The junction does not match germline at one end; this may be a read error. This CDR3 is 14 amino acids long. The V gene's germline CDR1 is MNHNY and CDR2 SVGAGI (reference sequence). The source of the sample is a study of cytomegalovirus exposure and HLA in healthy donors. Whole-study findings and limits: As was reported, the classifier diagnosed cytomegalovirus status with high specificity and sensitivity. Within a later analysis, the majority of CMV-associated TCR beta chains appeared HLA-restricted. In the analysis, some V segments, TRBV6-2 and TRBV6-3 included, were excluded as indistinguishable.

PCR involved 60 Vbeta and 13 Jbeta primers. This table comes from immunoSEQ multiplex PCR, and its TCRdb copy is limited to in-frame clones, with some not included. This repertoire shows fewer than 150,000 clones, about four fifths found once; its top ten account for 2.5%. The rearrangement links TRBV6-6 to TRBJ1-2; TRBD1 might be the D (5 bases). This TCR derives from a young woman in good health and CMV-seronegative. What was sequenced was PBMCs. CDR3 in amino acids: CASSSTDSNYGYPF. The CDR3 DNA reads TGTGCCAGCAGTTCGACCGACAGTAACTATGGCTACCCCTTC.